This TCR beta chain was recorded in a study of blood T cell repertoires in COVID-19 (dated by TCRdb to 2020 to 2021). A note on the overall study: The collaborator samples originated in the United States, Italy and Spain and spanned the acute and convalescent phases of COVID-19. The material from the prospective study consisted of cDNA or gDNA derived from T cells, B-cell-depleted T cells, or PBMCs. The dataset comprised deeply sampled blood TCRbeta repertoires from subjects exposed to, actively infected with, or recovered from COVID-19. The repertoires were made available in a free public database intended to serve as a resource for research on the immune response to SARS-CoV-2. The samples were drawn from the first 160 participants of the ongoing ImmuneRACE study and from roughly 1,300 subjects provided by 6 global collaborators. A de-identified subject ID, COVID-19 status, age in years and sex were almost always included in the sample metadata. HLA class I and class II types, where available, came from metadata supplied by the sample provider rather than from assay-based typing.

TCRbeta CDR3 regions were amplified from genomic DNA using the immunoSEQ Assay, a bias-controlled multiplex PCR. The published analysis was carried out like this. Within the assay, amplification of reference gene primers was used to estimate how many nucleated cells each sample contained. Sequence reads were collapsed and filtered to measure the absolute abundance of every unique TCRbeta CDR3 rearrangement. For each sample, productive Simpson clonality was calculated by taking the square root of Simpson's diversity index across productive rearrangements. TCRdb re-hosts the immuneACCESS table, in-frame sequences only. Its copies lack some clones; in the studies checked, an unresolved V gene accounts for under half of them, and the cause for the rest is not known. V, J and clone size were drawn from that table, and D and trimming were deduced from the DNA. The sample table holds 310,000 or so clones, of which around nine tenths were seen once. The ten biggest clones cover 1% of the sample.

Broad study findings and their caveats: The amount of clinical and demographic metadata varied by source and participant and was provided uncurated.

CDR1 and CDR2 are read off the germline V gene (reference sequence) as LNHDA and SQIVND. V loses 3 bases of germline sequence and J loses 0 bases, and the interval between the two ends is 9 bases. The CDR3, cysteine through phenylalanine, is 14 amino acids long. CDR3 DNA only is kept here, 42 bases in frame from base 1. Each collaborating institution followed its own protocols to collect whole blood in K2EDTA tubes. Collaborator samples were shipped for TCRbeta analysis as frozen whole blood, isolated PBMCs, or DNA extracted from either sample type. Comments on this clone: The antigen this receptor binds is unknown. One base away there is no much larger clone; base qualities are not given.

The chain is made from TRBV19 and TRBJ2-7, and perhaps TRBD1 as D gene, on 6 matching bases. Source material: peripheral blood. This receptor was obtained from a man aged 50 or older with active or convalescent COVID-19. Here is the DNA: TGTGCCAGTAGTATCGGGGACAACTCCTACGAGCAGTACTTC. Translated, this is CASSIGDNSYEQYF.